This T cell receptor beta chain was recorded in a study of T cells in Graves' hyperthyroidism and ophthalmopathy. General study results and limits: In the blood, most expanded thyroid clonotypes above 0.001 appeared as well. Classification by a 13 V-J model distinguished ophthalmopathy from stable hyperthyroidism.

Diagnoses used clinical symptoms, serum thyroxine and TRAb, thyroid ultrasound and orbital computed tomography. The PBMCs were sourced from fresh peripheral blood (around 10 ml). The CDR3 is 13 amino acids. Germline lookup yields CDR1 SQVTM and CDR2 ANQGSEA. Losses at the gene ends were 6 bases for V and 2 bases for J; bases not matched to a gene: 1. On this clonotype itself: What it recognizes is unknown.

Authors of the study amplified TCR beta CDR3 regions from RNA transcripts. TCR CDR3 underwent first-round RT-PCR with the HTBI primer set. MiXCR was run by TCRdb on the multiplex PCR reads, yielding one entry per CDR3 protein. The sample records hundreds of thousands of distinct CDR3 sequences, around 13% being singletons. This receptor was identified in a woman aged 45 to 65 with Graves' ophthalmopathy. Sequenced input: blood. The V call is TRBV29-1, the J call TRBJ2-7; 13 bases line up with TRBD2. CDR3 DNA sequence: TGCAGCGTAGGGACTAGCGGGACCTACGAGCAGTACTTC. Translated, it gives CSVGTSGTYEQYF.